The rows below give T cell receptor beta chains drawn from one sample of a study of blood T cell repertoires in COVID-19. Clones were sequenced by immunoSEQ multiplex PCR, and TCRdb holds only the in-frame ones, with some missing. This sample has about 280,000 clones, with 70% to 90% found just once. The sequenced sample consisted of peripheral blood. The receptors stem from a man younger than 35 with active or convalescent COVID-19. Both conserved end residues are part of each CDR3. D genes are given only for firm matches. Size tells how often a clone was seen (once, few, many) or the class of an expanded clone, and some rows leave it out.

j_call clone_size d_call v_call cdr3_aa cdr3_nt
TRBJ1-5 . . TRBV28 CASSSQGFGNQPQHF TGTGCCAGCAGTTCTCAGGGGTTCGGCAATCAGCCCCAGCATTTT
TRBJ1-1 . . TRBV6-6 CASGGRGPNTEAFF TGTGCCAGCGGGGGGAGGGGTCCGAACACTGAAGCTTTCTTT
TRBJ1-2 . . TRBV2 CASRTRQPNYGYTF TGTGCCAGCAGAACCCGACAGCCTAACTATGGCTACACCTTC
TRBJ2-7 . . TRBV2 CASSSPPYEQYF TGTGCCAGCAGTTCTCCCCCCTACGAGCAGTACTTC
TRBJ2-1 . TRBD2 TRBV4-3 CASSQEGGGGYNEQFF TGCGCCAGCAGCCAAGAGGGCGGGGGGGGCTACAATGAGCAGTTCTTC
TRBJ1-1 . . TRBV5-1 CASSLTVTPNTEAFF TGCGCCAGCAGTTTAACAGTAACTCCGAACACTGAAGCTTTCTTT
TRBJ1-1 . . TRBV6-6 CASSFSLGEGTEAFF TGTGCCAGCAGTTTCTCCCTGGGGGAGGGCACTGAAGCTTTCTTT
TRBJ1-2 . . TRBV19 CASSSNEGRQLGYTF TGTGCCAGTAGTTCCAACGAGGGGAGGCAGTTGGGCTACACCTTC
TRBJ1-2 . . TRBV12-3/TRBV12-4 CASSLGRSYGYTF TGTGCCAGCAGTTTGGGGAGGTCCTATGGCTACACCTTC
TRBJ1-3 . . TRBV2 CASRTSSSGNTIYF TGTGCCAGCAGGACTTCGAGCTCTGGAAACACCATATATTTT
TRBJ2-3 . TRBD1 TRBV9 CASSEEQTGGWTDTQYF TGTGCCAGCAGCGAAGAACAAACAGGGGGCTGGACAGATACGCAGTATTTT
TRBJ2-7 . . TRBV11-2 CASSLRRQGGTYEQYF TGTGCCAGCAGCTTACGTAGGCAGGGAGGTACCTACGAGCAGTACTTC
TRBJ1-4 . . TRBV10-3 CANFIPLLEKLFF TGTGCCAACTTTATTCCACTGTTGGAAAAACTGTTTTTT
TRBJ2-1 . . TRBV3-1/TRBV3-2 CASSQEAAYEQFF TGTGCCAGCAGCCAAGAGGCCGCATATGAGCAGTTCTTC
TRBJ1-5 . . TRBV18 CASSPTRGGSNQPQHF TGTGCCAGCTCACCCACGCGGGGAGGAAGCAATCAGCCCCAGCATTTT
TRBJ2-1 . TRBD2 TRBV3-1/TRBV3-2 CASSHGGAVEQFF TGTGCCAGCAGCCACGGGGGGGCGGTTGAGCAGTTCTTC
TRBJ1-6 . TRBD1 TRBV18 CASSPGQADNSPLHF TGTGCCAGCTCACCAGGACAGGCTGATAATTCACCCCTCCACTTT
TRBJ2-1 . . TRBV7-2 CASSLTGNSYNEQFF TGTGCCAGCAGCTTAACCGGTAACTCCTACAATGAGCAGTTCTTC
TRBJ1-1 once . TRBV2 CASSAGVNTEAFF TGTGCCAGCAGTGCGGGGGTGAACACTGAAGCTTTCTTT
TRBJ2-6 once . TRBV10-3 CAISDSKLSGANVLTF TGTGCCATCAGTGATTCTAAGCTCTCTGGGGCCAACGTCCTGACTTTC
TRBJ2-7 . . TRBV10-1 CASSESPGAEQYF TGCGCCAGCAGTGAGTCTCCAGGGGCCGAGCAGTACTTC
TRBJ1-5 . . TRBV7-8 CASSLGVGNQPQHF TGTGCCAGCAGCTTAGGAGTGGGCAATCAGCCCCAGCATTTT
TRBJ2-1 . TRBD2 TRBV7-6 CASSLGLAGLLNEQFF TGTGCCAGCAGCTTAGGACTAGCGGGACTACTAAATGAGCAGTTCTTC
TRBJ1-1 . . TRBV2 CASRVGGGNTEAFF TGTGCCAGCAGGGTGGGAGGGGGGAACACTGAAGCTTTCTTT
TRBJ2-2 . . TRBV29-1 CSAQRRDGTGELFF TGCAGCGCTCAGCGGAGGGACGGCACCGGGGAGCTGTTTTTT
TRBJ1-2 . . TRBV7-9 CASSTRTAASYGYTF TGTGCCAGCAGCACCCGGACAGCAGCCAGCTATGGCTACACCTTC
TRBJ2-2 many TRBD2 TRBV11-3 CASSSLGGGLNTGELFF TGTGCCAGCAGCTCACTGGGCGGGGGTCTTAACACCGGGGAGCTGTTTTTT